One T cell receptor (beta chain) is described in this entry. The sample carries other DNA sequences with the same CDR3. The V end lost 2 bases, the J end lost 4 bases, and 13 bases lay between the germline ends. The V gene's germline CDR1 is SGHRS and CDR2 YFSETQ. This CDR3 is built from 14 residues. The data were taken from a study of shared clonotypes between healthy human individuals. Measured with immunoSEQ multiplex PCR; TCRdb has only the in-frame clones, and not every one. The table shows about 2 million clones, with approximately 94% occurring only once. Cells designated naive CD8 were CD45RO-negative and were positively selected for CCR7, with terminally differentiated effector memory CD45RA+ cells excluded.

The source material was naive CD8+ T cells sorted from blood. The chain joins TRBV5-1 to TRBJ2-7, with D perhaps being TRBD1 or TRBD2 (6 bases each). The sequence derives from a man aged 18 to 35 in good health. CDR3 nucleotides: TGCGCCAGCAGCTTAAGTCCGGGGGCTTACGAGCAGTACTTC. It is translated as CASSLSPGAYEQYF.